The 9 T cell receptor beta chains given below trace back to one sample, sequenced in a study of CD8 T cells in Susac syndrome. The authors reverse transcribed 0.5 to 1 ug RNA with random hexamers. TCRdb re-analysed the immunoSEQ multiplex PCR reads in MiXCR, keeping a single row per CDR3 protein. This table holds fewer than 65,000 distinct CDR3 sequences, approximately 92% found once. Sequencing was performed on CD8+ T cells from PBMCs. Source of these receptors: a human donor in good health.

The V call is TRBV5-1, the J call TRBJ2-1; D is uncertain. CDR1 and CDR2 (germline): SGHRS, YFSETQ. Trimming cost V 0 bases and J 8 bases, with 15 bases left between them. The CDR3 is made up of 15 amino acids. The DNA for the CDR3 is TGCGCCAGCAGCTTGGCCGGAGCGTTGCCCGATGAGCAGTTCTTC. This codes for CASSLAGALPDEQFF.

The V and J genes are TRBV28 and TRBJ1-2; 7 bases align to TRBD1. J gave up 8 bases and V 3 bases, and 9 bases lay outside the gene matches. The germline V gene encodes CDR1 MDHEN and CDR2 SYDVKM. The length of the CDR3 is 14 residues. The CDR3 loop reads CASSFDREVEGYTF. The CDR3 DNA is TGTGCCAGCAGTTTTGACAGGGAGGTCGAAGGCTACACCTTC.

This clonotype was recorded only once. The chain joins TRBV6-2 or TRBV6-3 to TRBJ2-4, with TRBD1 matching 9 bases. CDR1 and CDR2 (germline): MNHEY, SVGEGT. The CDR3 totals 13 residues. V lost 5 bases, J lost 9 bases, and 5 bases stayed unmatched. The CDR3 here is CASSPTTGGIQYF. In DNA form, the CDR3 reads TGTGCCAGCAGTCCGACGACAGGGGGCATTCAGTACTTC.

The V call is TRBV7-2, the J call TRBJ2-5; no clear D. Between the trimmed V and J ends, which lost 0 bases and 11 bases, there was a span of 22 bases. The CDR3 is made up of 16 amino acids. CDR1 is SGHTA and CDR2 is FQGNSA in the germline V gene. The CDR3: CASSLAHLYPTEYQYF. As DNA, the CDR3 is TGTGCCAGCAGCTTAGCTCACCTCTATCCGACTGAGTATCAGTACTTC.

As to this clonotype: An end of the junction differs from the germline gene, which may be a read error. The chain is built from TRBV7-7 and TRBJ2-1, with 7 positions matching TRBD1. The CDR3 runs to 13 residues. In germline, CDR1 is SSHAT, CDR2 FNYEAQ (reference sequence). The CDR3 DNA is TGTGCCGGCAGCTCAAAGACAGGGACTGAGCAGTTCTTC. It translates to CAGSSKTGTEQFF.

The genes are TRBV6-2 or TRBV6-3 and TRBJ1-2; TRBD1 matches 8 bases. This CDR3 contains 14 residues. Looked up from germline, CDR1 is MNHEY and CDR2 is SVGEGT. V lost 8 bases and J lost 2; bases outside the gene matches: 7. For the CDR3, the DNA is TGTGCCAGCTCCGGGACAGGTGCCAACTATGGCTACACCTTC. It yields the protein CASSGTGANYGYTF.

This CDR3 is CATVTTSSYNEQFF. CDR3 DNA: TGCGCCACTGTAACGACCAGCTCCTACAATGAGCAGTTCTTC. The rearrangement joins TRBV10-2 to TRBJ2-1; D gene ambiguous. This CDR3 has 14 amino acids. The V gene lost 10 bases and the J gene lost 0 bases, with 13 bases spanning the gap. Germline loops: CDR1 WSHSY, CDR2 SAAADI.

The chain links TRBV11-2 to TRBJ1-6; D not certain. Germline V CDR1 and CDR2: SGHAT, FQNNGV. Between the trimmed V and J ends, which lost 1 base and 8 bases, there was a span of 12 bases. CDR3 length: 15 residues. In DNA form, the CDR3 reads TGTGCCAGCAGCTTAGTGGTCCGACCAGATTCACCCCTCCACTTT. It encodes CASSLVVRPDSPLHF.

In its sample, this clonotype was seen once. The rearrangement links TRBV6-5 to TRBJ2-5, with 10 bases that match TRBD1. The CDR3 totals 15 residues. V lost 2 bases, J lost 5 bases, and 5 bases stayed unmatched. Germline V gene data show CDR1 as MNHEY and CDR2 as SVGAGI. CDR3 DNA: TGTGCCAGCAGTTACGCGGACAGGGGGTGGGAGACCCAGTACTTC. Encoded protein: CASSYADRGWETQYF.